The 11 T cell receptor beta chains reported below all come from one sample, sequenced in a study of CD8 T cells in ankylosing spondylitis. TCRdb reanalysed the 5' RACE reads using MiXCR and keeps one entry per CDR3 protein. The sample yields some 250,000 distinct CDR3 sequences, 20% to 30% seen once. Sequencing used blood, either unsorted or a sorted T cell fraction (not recorded which). The source is a male donor with ankylosing spondylitis or in good health (not recorded which).

The rearrangement joins TRBV6-1 to TRBJ2-5; TRBD1 matches at 7 bases. Germline V lookup: CDR1 MNHNS, CDR2 SASEGT. Trimming at V came to 8 bases and at J to 2 bases, leaving 11 bases not matched to a gene. This CDR3 comprises 15 residues. The CDR3 DNA reads TGTGCCAGCGCGTCAGCAGGCAGGGGGCAAGAGACCCAGTACTTC. It encodes CASASAGRGQETQYF.

This clonotype was picked up a small number of times. The chain recombines TRBV20-1 with TRBJ1-1; D is ambiguous. The length of the CDR3 is 13 residues. V lost 3 bases and J lost 1, with 9 bases in between. CDR1 is DFQATT, CDR2 SNEGSKA, per germline (reference sequence). DNA of the CDR3: TGCAGTGCTAGTCGGCAGAGGAACACTGAAGCTTTCTTT. The encoded protein is CSASRQRNTEAFF.

There are a few counts of this clonotype. The chain joins TRBV15 to TRBJ2-4; the D is unclear. The V end lost 1 base, the J end lost 14 bases, and 12 bases lay between the germline ends. Germline V CDR1 and CDR2: LNHNV, YYDKDF (reference sequence). This CDR3 has 12 residues. The CDR3 DNA reads as TGTGCCACCAGCAGAGTCGACGATCCCGAGTACTTC. This translates into CATSRVDDPEYF.

This clonotype was detected only a few times. The chain links TRBV20-1 to TRBJ2-2; D unclear. The V gene's germline CDR1 is DFQATT and CDR2 SNEGSKA (reference sequence). The CDR3 totals 13 residues. V lost 6 bases to trimming and J lost 7 bases, with 15 bases between them. CDR3: CSARSQVLGELFF. Here the CDR3 DNA reads TGCAGTGCGAGGAGTCAGGTGCTCGGGGAGCTGTTTTTT.

This sequence joins TRBV15 and TRBJ2-7; D not certain. The CDR3 is made up of 15 amino acids. With 0 bases removed from V and 0 bases from J, the gap between germline ends came to 9 bases. The germline gives CDR1 LNHNV, CDR2 YYDKDF (reference sequence). The CDR3 nucleotides read TGTGCCACCAGCAGAGATCTCGGACCCTCCTACGAGCAGTACTTC. Amino acids: CATSRDLGPSYEQYF.

This clonotype was seen once. This rearrangement joins TRBV12-3 or TRBV12-4 to TRBJ2-3; D is uncertain. The germline V and J ends were trimmed by 5 bases and 2 bases, with 11 bases remaining between them. The CDR3 runs 14 residues. CDR3 sequence: CASSIPGDTDTQYF. CDR3 sequence (DNA): TGTGCCAGCAGTATCCCTGGGGACACAGATACGCAGTATTTT.

This clonotype was found many times. The CDR3 nucleotides are TGTGCCAGCAATATAGACAGGACCTCGGCCCAGCATTTT. Translating gives CASNIDRTSAQHF. This chain uses TRBV2 with TRBJ1-5, with D maybe TRBD1 (6 bases). The CDR3 consists of 13 residues. V was shortened by 7 bases and J by 11 bases, with 18 bases between the two germline ends. Germline V gene data show CDR1 as SNHLY and CDR2 as FYNNEI.

In this sample, this clonotype turned up a few times. This sequence joins TRBV12-3 or TRBV12-4 and TRBJ2-1, with 9 positions matching TRBD2. CDR3 length equals 14 residues. Germline trimming cut 10 bases from V and 5 bases from J; bases unmatched to any gene: 9. CDR3: CATNRGGADNEQFF. The DNA of the CDR3 is TGTGCCACCAACCGCGGGGGGGCGGACAATGAGCAGTTCTTC.

J is TRBJ2-7 and V is TRBV6-2 or TRBV6-3, with TRBD1 as a possible D gene (5 bases). V lost 7 bases and J 4 bases, leaving 14 bases between the germline ends. The CDR3 runs 13 residues. From germline, CDR1 is MNHEY and CDR2 SVGEGT. The CDR3 sequence is CASKDSTKYEQYF. As DNA, the CDR3 is TGTGCCAGCAAAGACAGTACCAAATACGAGCAGTACTTC.

This clonotype occurred a few times. The chain employs TRBV12-3 or TRBV12-4 and TRBJ2-7; 7 nucleotides line up with TRBD1. V lost 2 bases to trimming and J lost 5 bases; unmatched junction nucleotides: 6. The CDR3 is made up of 14 amino acids. The CDR3 DNA follows: TGTGCCAGCAGTTTAAACAGGGGTTTGGACGAGCAGTACTTC. It is translated as CASSLNRGLDEQYF.

This clonotype was seen a handful of times. The rearrangement links TRBV20-1 to TRBJ1-2, with TRBD1 matching over 8 bases. The CDR3 loop spans 14 amino acids. V was clipped by 6 bases and J by 2 bases; unmatched bases: 8. Germline V gene sequence: CDR1 DFQATT, CDR2 SNEGSKA (reference sequence). As DNA, the CDR3 is TGCAGTGCGCGACAGGGGTTGGAGAACTATGGCTACACCTTC. Protein: CSARQGLENYGYTF.